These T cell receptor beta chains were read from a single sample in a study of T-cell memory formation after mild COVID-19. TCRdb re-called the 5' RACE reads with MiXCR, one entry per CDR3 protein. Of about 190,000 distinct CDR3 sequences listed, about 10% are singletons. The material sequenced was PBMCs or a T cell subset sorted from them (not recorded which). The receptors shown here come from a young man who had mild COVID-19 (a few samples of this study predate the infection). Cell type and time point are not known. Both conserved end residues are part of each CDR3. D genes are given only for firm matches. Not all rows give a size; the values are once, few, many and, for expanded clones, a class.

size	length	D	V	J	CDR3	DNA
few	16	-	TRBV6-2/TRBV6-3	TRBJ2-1	CASSYEDYRMNNEQFF	TGTGCCAGCAGTTACGAGGACTACCGAATGAACAATGAGCAGTTCTTC
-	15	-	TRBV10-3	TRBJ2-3	CAISEPFRDPDTQYF	TGTGCCATCAGTGAGCCGTTCAGGGACCCAGATACGCAGTATTTT
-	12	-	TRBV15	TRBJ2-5	CATSREPPAQYF	TGTGCCACCAGCAGAGAGCCCCCCGCCCAGTACTTC
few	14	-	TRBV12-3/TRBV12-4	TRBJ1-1	CASSDQTGPKRAFF	TGTGCCAGCAGTGACCAGACAGGACCAAAGCGGGCTTTCTTT
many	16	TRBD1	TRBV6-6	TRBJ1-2	CASSRQTGTGVRGYTF	TGTGCCAGCTCAAGGCAAACCGGGACAGGGGTGCGTGGCTACACCTTC
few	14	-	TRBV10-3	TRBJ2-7	CAISGFYDSYEQYF	TGTGCCATCAGTGGGTTCTACGACTCCTACGAGCAGTACTTC
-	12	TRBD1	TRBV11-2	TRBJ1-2	CASTQGAYGYTF	TGTGCCAGCACCCAGGGGGCCTATGGCTACACCTTC
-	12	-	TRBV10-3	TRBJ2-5	CAISVEEETQYF	TGTGCCATCAGTGTAGAGGAGGAGACCCAGTACTTC
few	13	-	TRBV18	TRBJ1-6	CASSPREDSPLHF	TGTGCCAGCTCACCACGGGAGGATTCACCCCTCCACTTT
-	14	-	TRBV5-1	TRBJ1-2	CASSLAGGVGGYTF	TGCGCCAGCAGCTTGGCCGGGGGGGTCGGTGGCTACACCTTC
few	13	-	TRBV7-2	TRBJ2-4	CASTSGFEGIQYF	TGTGCCAGCACCTCGGGGTTCGAGGGCATTCAGTACTTC
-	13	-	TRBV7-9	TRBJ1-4	CASRAGPVEKLFF	TGTGCCAGCAGAGCAGGGCCGGTTGAAAAACTGTTTTTT
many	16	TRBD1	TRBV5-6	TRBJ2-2	CATGLGTVINTGELFF	TGTGCCACCGGACTCGGGACAGTGATAAACACCGGGGAGCTGTTTTTT
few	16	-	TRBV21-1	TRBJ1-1	CASSKEGRSENTEAFF	TGTGCCAGCAGCAAAGAAGGGCGGAGCGAGAACACTGAAGCTTTCTTT
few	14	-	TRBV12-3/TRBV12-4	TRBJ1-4	CASSSLEGGEKLFF	TGTGCCAGCAGTTCCCTCGAGGGGGGGGAAAAACTGTTTTTT
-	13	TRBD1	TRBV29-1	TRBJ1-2	CSVATGANYGYTF	TGCAGCGTCGCGACAGGGGCTAACTATGGCTACACCTTC
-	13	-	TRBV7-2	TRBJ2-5	CASSPNGFVAQYF	TGTGCCAGCAGCCCCAATGGGTTCGTAGCACAGTACTTC
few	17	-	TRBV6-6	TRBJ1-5	CASKRTGERGSNQPQHF	TGTGCCAGTAAACGAACCGGGGAGAGGGGATCGAATCAGCCCCAGCATTTT
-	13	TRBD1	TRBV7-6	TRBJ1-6	CASSSDRASPLHF	TGTGCCAGCAGCTCCGACAGGGCGTCACCCCTCCACTTT
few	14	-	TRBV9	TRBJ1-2	CASSPPIENYGYTF	TGTGCCAGCAGCCCGCCGATAGAGAACTATGGCTACACCTTC
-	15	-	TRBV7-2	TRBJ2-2	CASSLEGSSTGELFF	TGTGCCAGCAGCTTAGAAGGGTCGAGCACCGGGGAGCTGTTTTTT
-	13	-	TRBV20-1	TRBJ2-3	CSASAFGTDTQYF	TGCAGTGCTAGTGCGTTCGGCACAGATACGCAGTATTTT
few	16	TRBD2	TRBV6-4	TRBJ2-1	CASSDSASGGHNEQFF	TGTGCCAGCAGTGACTCTGCCAGCGGGGGCCACAATGAGCAGTTCTTC
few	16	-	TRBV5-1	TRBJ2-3	CASSLVPGARTDTQYF	TGCGCCAGCAGCTTGGTTCCGGGGGCGCGGACAGATACGCAGTATTTT
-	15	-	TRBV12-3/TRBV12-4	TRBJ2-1	CASSTAGPGGNEQFF	TGTGCCAGCAGCACCGCCGGGCCTGGGGGGAATGAGCAGTTCTTC
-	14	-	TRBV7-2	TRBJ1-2	CASSDWDKRVRCTF	TGTGCCAGCAGCGATTGGGACAAAAGGGTCAGGTGCACCTTC
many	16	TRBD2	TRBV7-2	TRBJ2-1	CASSSRLAGAYNEQFF	TGTGCCAGCAGCTCCCGACTAGCGGGGGCCTACAATGAGCAGTTCTTC
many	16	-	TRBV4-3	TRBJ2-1	CASSWSLVTGAGEQFF	TGCGCCAGCAGCTGGAGCCTAGTGACGGGGGCTGGTGAGCAGTTCTTC
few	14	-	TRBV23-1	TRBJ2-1	CASLANFKNNEQFF	TGCGCCAGCCTTGCTAACTTCAAGAACAATGAGCAGTTCTTC
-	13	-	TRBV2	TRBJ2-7	CASSDLGFGEQYF	TGTGCCAGCAGCGATTTGGGTTTCGGAGAGCAGTACTTC
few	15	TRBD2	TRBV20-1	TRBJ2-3	CSAPQTSGVRDTQYF	TGCAGTGCTCCCCAGACTAGCGGGGTTCGAGATACGCAGTATTTT
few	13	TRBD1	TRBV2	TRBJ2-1	CASIMGQINEQFF	TGTGCCAGCATCATGGGACAGATCAATGAGCAGTTCTTC
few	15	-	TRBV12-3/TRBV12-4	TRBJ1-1	CASSPRGSMNTEAFF	TGTGCCAGCAGTCCCCGGGGGTCCATGAACACTGAAGCTTTCTTT
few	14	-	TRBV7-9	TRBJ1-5	CASSAWGENQPQHF	TGTGCCAGCAGCGCTTGGGGCGAAAATCAGCCCCAGCATTTT
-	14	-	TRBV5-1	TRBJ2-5	CASSLEAPEETQYF	TGCGCCAGCAGCTTGGAGGCGCCAGAAGAGACCCAGTACTTC
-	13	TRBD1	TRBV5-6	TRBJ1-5	CASSSGGREPQHF	TGTGCCAGCAGCTCAGGGGGCAGGGAGCCCCAGCATTTT
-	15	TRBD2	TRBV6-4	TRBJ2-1	CASSDSAGGNNEQFF	TGTGCCAGCAGTGACTCGGCGGGGGGGAATAATGAGCAGTTCTTC
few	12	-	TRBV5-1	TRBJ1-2	CASKGDVYGYTF	TGCGCCAGCAAAGGCGACGTCTATGGCTACACCTTC
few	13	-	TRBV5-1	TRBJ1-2	CASSLESGSGYTF	TGCGCCAGCAGCTTGGAGTCAGGGAGTGGCTACACCTTC
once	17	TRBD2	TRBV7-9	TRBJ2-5	CASSTGTSGGAQETQYF	TGTGCCAGCAGCACCGGGACTAGCGGGGGGGCGCAGGAGACCCAGTACTTC
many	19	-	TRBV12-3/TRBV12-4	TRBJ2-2	CASSFPEVDGFRGLGELFF	TGTGCCAGCAGTTTTCCCGAGGTGGATGGTTTCAGAGGGTTGGGGGAGCTGTTTTTT
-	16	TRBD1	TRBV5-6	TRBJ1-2	CASKFSPGTGVYGYTF	TGTGCCAGCAAATTCTCCCCCGGGACAGGGGTCTATGGCTACACCTTC
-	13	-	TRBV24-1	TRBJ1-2	CATSDFDGHGYTF	TGTGCCACCAGTGATTTTGACGGCCATGGCTACACCTTC
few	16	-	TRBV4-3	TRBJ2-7	CASSHLYKAPTYEQYF	TGCGCCAGCAGCCACCTATATAAGGCGCCTACCTACGAGCAGTACTTC
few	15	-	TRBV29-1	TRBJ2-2	CSVDLRQGGTGELFF	TGCAGCGTTGATTTGAGGCAGGGGGGCACCGGGGAGCTGTTTTTT
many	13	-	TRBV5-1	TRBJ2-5	CASSWEVQETQYF	TGCGCCAGCAGCTGGGAGGTTCAAGAGACCCAGTACTTC
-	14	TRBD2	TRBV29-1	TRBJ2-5	CSVGRSGGQETQYF	TGCAGCGTTGGTCGTAGCGGGGGCCAAGAGACCCAGTACTTC
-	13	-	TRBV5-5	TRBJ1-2	CASSPRGFGGYTF	TGTGCCAGCAGTCCTAGGGGGTTCGGCGGCTACACCTTC
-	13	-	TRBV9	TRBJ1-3	CASSFRTGNTIYF	TGTGCCAGCAGCTTCAGGACTGGAAACACCATATATTTT
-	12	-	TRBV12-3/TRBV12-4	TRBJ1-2	CASSFESYGYTF	TGTGCCAGCAGTTTTGAAAGCTATGGCTACACCTTC
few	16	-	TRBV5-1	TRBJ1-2	CASSSKQGLANYGYTF	TGCGCCAGCAGCTCCAAACAGGGATTGGCTAACTATGGCTACACCTTC
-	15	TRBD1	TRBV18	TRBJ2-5	CASSPWDSGEKTQYF	TGTGCCAGCTCACCATGGGACAGTGGGGAGAAGACCCAGTACTTC
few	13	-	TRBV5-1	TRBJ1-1	CASRYRTYTEAFF	TGCGCCAGCAGGTATCGGACCTACACTGAAGCTTTCTTT
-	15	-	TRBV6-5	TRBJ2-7	CASSRESGSAYEQYF	TGTGCCAGCAGTCGAGAAAGCGGGTCAGCCTACGAGCAGTACTTC
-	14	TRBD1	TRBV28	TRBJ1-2	CASSLTWTGSGYTF	TGTGCCAGCAGTTTAACCTGGACAGGGAGTGGCTACACCTTC
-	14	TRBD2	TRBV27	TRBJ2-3	CASSQRDPVGTQYF	TGTGCCAGCAGTCAGCGGGACCCCGTAGGTACGCAGTATTTT
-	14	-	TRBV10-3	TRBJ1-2	CAISDLGRNYGYTF	TGTGCCATCAGTGATCTAGGCCGTAACTATGGCTACACCTTC